This T cell receptor (beta chain) was sequenced for a study of T cell responses to AZD1222 COVID-19 vaccine. Study-level points and caveats: Without day 14 samples, only post-peak T cell repertoires were studied. An increase in Spike-specific TCR breadth and depth was observed after two AZD1222 doses.

Clones were sequenced by immunoSEQ multiplex PCR, and TCRdb holds only the in-frame ones, with some missing. The sample shows 110,000 or so clones, around 88% of them seen only once. CDR3 length: 16 amino acids. From germline, CDR1 is SGHTA and CDR2 FQGNSA. The ends lost 5 bases at V and 6 bases at J; junction bases unmatched: 8. With respect to this clone: Its antigen remains unknown.

Source: peripheral blood, taken 28 days after the second AZD1222 dose. The sequence came from an adult who received the AZD1222 COVID-19 vaccine. The V gene is TRBV7-2, the J gene TRBJ1-6; 9 bases agree with TRBD1. This CDR3 reads CASSPTGGTFNSPLHF. The CDR3 region has the DNA TGTGCCAGCAGCCCAACAGGGGGCACATTTAATTCACCCCTCCACTTT.